This is a list of T cell receptor beta chains from one sample in a study of T cell repertoires in cytomegalovirus infection. TCRdb independently ran MiXCR on the reads; one entry per CDR3 protein. The sample lists about 230,000 distinct CDR3 sequences; about 20% were seen once. The sample was CD8+ T cells from PBMCs. These receptors were obtained from a human donor in good health (CMV status not recorded). Some clones in this sample may be carry-over from other donors' samples. CDR3s include the opening cysteine and the closing phenylalanine or tryptophan. A D gene is named only where the DNA matches it firmly. Clone size, where shown, is once, few, many, or a class for clones that have expanded.

-	TRBV5-1	TRBD1	TRBJ2-1	TGCGCCAGCAGCCCTGGGTCATTTGGGACAGGGGATCATGAGCAGTTCTTC	CASSPGSFGTGDHEQFF
-	TRBV7-9	-	TRBJ2-3	TGTGCCAGCAGTTCAGGTGGTATGGCGCAGTATTTT	CASSSGGMAQYF
many	TRBV7-8	-	TRBJ1-4	TGTGCCAGCAGCCCAGGATGGAATGAAAAACTGTTTTTT	CASSPGWNEKLFF
-	TRBV10-3	TRBD1	TRBJ2-1	TGTGCCACCGCCCCTGCGGGACAGGAAAACAATGAGCAGTTCTTC	CATAPAGQENNEQFF
-	TRBV20-1	TRBD2	TRBJ2-1	TGCAGTGCTGGGGGACTAGTCCCCTACAATGAGCAGTTCTTC	CSAGGLVPYNEQFF
many	TRBV7-2	-	TRBJ2-2	TGTGCCAGCAGCCCCGTCAGCGTCACCGGGGAGCTGTTTTTT	CASSPVSVTGELFF
-	TRBV6-6	TRBD2	TRBJ2-3	TGTGCCAGCAGTCCCCAGTCGGCGCGGGGGGCACCAGATACGCAGTATTTT	CASSPQSARGAPDTQYF
few	TRBV7-2	-	TRBJ1-4	TGTGCCAGCAGCTTAGGGGCAGCCCTTAATGAAAAACTGTTTTTT	CASSLGAALNEKLFF
many	TRBV7-8	TRBD1	TRBJ1-5	TGTGCCAGCAGCTCCTCCGGGACAGGGGGCCGGCCCCAGCATTTT	CASSSSGTGGRPQHF
-	TRBV28	-	TRBJ1-2	TGTGCCAGCAGTAGTCGCGGCAGGGGATTCGACTATGGCTACACCTTC	CASSSRGRGFDYGYTF
many	TRBV11-2	-	TRBJ1-4	TGTGCCAGCAGCTGGGGTTCACTCATGGGAGAAAAACTGTTTTTT	CASSWGSLMGEKLFF
few	TRBV9	TRBD1	TRBJ2-7	TGTGCCAGCAGCGCCTGGGACAGTGAGCAGTACTTC	CASSAWDSEQYF
-	TRBV29-1	-	TRBJ1-4	TGCAGCGTTGCTGGCGATGGGGAAAAACTGTTTTTT	CSVAGDGEKLFF
-	TRBV10-3	-	TRBJ1-1	TGTGCCATCAGTGAGGAGGGGGACACTGCAGCTTTCTTT	CAISEEGDTAAFF
-	TRBV29-1	TRBD1	TRBJ1-1	TGCAGCGGGGACAGGGCCACTGAAGCTTTCTTT	CSGDRATEAFF
-	TRBV7-9	TRBD1	TRBJ1-1	TGTGCCAGCAGGTCGACAGGGGGAGTCACTGAAGCTTTCTTT	CASRSTGGVTEAFF
many	TRBV5-6	TRBD2	TRBJ2-5	TGTGCCAGCAGCGGTGGACTAGCGGAGACCCAGTACTTC	CASSGGLAETQYF
-	TRBV13	-	TRBJ2-1	TGTGCCAGCAGCCTCGGACAGACACCCAACCCGAGCTCCTACAATGAGCAGTTCTTC	CASSLGQTPNPSSYNEQFF
-	TRBV20-1	TRBD1	TRBJ2-7	TGCAGTGCCCGCAGGGGGAACTCCTACGAGCAGTACTTC	CSARRGNSYEQYF
-	TRBV9	-	TRBJ1-1	TGTGCCAGCAGCGAGTCAGGGGAATGGACTGAAGCTTTCTTT	CASSESGEWTEAFF
-	TRBV4-1	-	TRBJ1-6	TGCGCCAGCAGCCAAGATCGGCAGGATGGAGGACCCCTCCACTTT	CASSQDRQDGGPLHF
-	TRBV27	TRBD1	TRBJ2-7	TGTGCCAGCAGGATCTCGACAGGGGACTACGAGCAGTACTTC	CASRISTGDYEQYF
-	TRBV29-1	-	TRBJ1-2	TGCAGCGCCCAGGGGAGCTATGGCTACACCTTC	CSAQGSYGYTF
few	TRBV6-6	-	TRBJ1-1	TGTGCGACACAGGCCCTGGAGGACACTGAAGCTTTCTTT	CATQALEDTEAFF
-	TRBV28	-	TRBJ2-7	TGTGCCAGCTTGACGGGGCAGGGAATTCTGTACGAGCAGTACTTC	CASLTGQGILYEQYF